This T cell receptor (beta chain) was recorded in a study of tumor T cells in aggressive B-cell lymphoma. Sequenced by immunoSEQ multiplex PCR; TCRdb stores in-frame clones only, minus some. The table has 920 or so clones, over 70% seen once. The ends were cut back, 2 bases at V and 5 bases at J, with 16 bases in the middle. This CDR3 has 15 amino acids. Germline values: CDR1 LNHDA, CDR2 SQIVND (reference sequence). The chain employs TRBV19 and TRBJ2-7, with D possibly matching TRBD2 (6 bases). The clonotype comes from an adult with diffuse large B cell lymphoma. Material: tumor tissue. This CDR3 is CASSITGIGGNEQYF. The CDR3 DNA reads as TGTGCCAGTAGTATAACCGGGATCGGAGGGAACGAGCAGTACTTC.